A selection of T cell receptor beta chains follows, all from one sample in a study of T cell repertoires in cytomegalovirus infection. Each CDR3 protein is one row after TCRdb ran MiXCR on the reads. Altogether 350,000 to 450,000 distinct CDR3 sequences are present, around a sixth being singletons, with the ten largest covering about 10%. The source material was PBMCs. These receptors were taken from a human donor in good health (CMV status not recorded). Some clones in this sample may be carry-over from other donors' samples. Both conserved end residues are part of each CDR3. Fields, in order: J gene, D gene, V gene, clone size, CDR3 DNA, CDR3 protein. A D gene is named only where the DNA matches it firmly. Size tells how often a clone was seen (once, few, many) or the class of an expanded clone, and some rows leave it out.

TRBJ1-2,-,TRBV6-5,-,TGTGCCAGCAAGAAAGGCATGTTCTATGGCTACACCTTC,CASKKGMFYGYTF
TRBJ2-1,TRBD2,TRBV19,-,TGTGCCAGTAGTAGCGGAGCGGGGGGACCTGAGCAGTTCTTC,CASSSGAGGPEQFF
TRBJ2-1,-,TRBV7-2,few,TGTGCCAGCAGCCCAGGGGGGCCAAGGGATGAGCAGTTCTTC,CASSPGGPRDEQFF
TRBJ2-3,TRBD2,TRBV29-1,many,TGCAGCGTTGGGGAGGGACTAGCGGGATTCACAGATACGCAGTATTTT,CSVGEGLAGFTDTQYF
TRBJ1-4,-,TRBV12-3/TRBV12-4,few,TGTGCCAGCAGTTGGTCGGACAATGAAAAACTGTTTTTT,CASSWSDNEKLFF
TRBJ2-4,-,TRBV6-1,many,TGTGCCAGCAGCTTCGACAGGCCATTGCCACTAGCCAAAAACATTCAGTACTTC,CASSFDRPLPLAKNIQYF
TRBJ1-5,-,TRBV4-1,few,TGCGCCAGCAGCCCCAGGACAGACATCAATCAGCCCCAGCATTTT,CASSPRTDINQPQHF
TRBJ1-1,-,TRBV15,many,TGTGCCACCAGCAGAGGTTACAGCACTGAAGCTTTCTTT,CATSRGYSTEAFF
TRBJ1-6,-,TRBV2,-,TGTGCCAGCAGCCGGGGGGATTATAATTCACCCCTCCACTTT,CASSRGDYNSPLHF
TRBJ1-2,-,TRBV12-3/TRBV12-4,few,TGTGCCAGCAGTTTGGGGGGGCGCAACTATGGCTACACCTTC,CASSLGGRNYGYTF
TRBJ1-5,-,TRBV18,many,TGTGCCAGCAGCCCCGGCAACAATCAGCCCCAGCATTTT,CASSPGNNQPQHF
TRBJ2-3,-,TRBV29-1,few,TGCAGCGTTGAAGATTGGAGGGGCACGCAGTATTTT,CSVEDWRGTQYF
TRBJ2-1,TRBD2,TRBV7-2,few,TGTGCCAGCAGCCCTCCGGGACTAGCGGGGTACAATGAGCAGTTCTTC,CASSPPGLAGYNEQFF
TRBJ2-7,-,TRBV7-2,many,TGTGCCAGCAGCTTAGTAGCGGCCCGCCAACCCTACGAGCAGTACTTC,CASSLVAARQPYEQYF
TRBJ2-1,-,TRBV7-8,many,TGTGCCAGCAGCCCCCGAAGCGGCAGCTCCTACAATGAGCAGTTCTTC,CASSPRSGSSYNEQFF
TRBJ2-1,-,TRBV12-3/TRBV12-4,many,TGTGCCAGCAGTTTAGACGCTAGCTTTGAGCAGTTCTTC,CASSLDASFEQFF
TRBJ2-3,TRBD2,TRBV2,few,TGTGCCAGCAGTGATTTGGCTAGCGGGGGTGATACGCAGTATTTT,CASSDLASGGDTQYF
TRBJ2-2,TRBD1,TRBV24-1,few,TGTGCCACCAGTGAGGCCGGGACAGGGGGGATCACCGGGGAGCTGTTTTTT,CATSEAGTGGITGELFF
TRBJ2-1,-,TRBV27,few,TGTGCCAGCACTATTCCGAAGGTGTGGGGGCAATCCTACAATGAGCAGTTCTTC,CASTIPKVWGQSYNEQFF
TRBJ1-1,TRBD1,TRBV4-1,-,TGCGCCAGCAGCCGGGTTGGCGCAGGGGGGAACACTGAAGCTTTCTTT,CASSRVGAGGNTEAFF
TRBJ2-1,-,TRBV7-6,many,TGTGCCAGCAGCCAACACACGGACAATGAGCAGTTCTTC,CASSQHTDNEQFF
TRBJ2-1,TRBD1,TRBV14,-,TGTGCCAGCAGCCAAGATCTCGACTGGGACAGCTACAATGAGCAGTTCTTC,CASSQDLDWDSYNEQFF
TRBJ1-3,-,TRBV4-3,once,TGCGCCAGCAGCCAAGACCCGACAGCGAGCTCTGGAAACACCATATATTTT,CASSQDPTASSGNTIYF
TRBJ1-3,-,TRBV28,few,TGTGCCAGCAGTTTGGTCCATACAGTGGGAAACACCATATATTTT,CASSLVHTVGNTIYF
TRBJ2-1,-,TRBV7-2,-,TGTGCCAGCAGCTCGCGGAGGTCCCCACTTTACAATGAGCAGTTCTTC,CASSSRRSPLYNEQFF
TRBJ2-1,-,TRBV4-1,many,TGCGCCAGCAGCCAAGACGGACAGGAGCAGTTCTTC,CASSQDGQEQFF
TRBJ2-7,-,TRBV7-6,few,TGTGCCAGCAGCTCGAAGGGGGGCTACGAGCAGTACTTC,CASSSKGGYEQYF
TRBJ1-3,-,TRBV4-2,many,TGTGCCAGCAGCCAAGATGTAAACTCGGGCTCTGGAAACACCATATATTTT,CASSQDVNSGSGNTIYF